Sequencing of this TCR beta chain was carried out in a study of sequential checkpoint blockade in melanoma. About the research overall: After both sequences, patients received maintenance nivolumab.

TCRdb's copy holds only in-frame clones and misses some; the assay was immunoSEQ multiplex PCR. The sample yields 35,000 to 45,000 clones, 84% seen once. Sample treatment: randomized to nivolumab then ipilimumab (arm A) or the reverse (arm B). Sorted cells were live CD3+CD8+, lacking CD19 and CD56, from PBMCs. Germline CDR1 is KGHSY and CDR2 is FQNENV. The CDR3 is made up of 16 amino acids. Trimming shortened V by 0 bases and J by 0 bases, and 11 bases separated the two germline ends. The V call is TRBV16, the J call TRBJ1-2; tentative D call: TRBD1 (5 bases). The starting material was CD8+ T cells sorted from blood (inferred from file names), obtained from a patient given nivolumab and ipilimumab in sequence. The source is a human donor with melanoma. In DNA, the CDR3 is TGTGCCAGCAGCCAATCTGACGACAGTCCTAACTATGGCTACACCTTC. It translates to CASSQSDDSPNYGYTF.